The 29 T cell receptor beta chains in this list originate from one sample, sequenced in a study of blood T cell repertoires in COVID-19. The assay was immunoSEQ multiplex PCR, and TCRdb's table has in-frame clones only and misses some. The sample shows over 200,000 clones, about 86% of them seen only once. Specimen: peripheral blood. The receptor source for this set is a woman aged 50 to 65 with acute or convalescent COVID-19.

V usage is TRBV5-5 and J usage is TRBJ2-3; 10 bases align to TRBD2. Germline CDR1 SGHKS, CDR2 YYEKEE (reference sequence). CDR3 length: 17 amino acids. V was clipped by 0 bases and J by 8 bases; unmatched bases: 12. The CDR3 loop reads CASSLAWTSGPAATQYF. CDR3 coding DNA: TGTGCCAGCAGCTTGGCCTGGACTAGCGGACCCGCGGCTACGCAGTATTTT.

This clone appeared once. The chain recombines TRBV6-1 with TRBJ2-7; D is undetermined. V dropped 4 bases and J dropped 0 bases, with 16 bases sitting between them. CDR3 length: 16 amino acids. Germline V gives CDR1 MNHNS, CDR2 SASEGT. The CDR3 loop reads CASSGPNWRLSYEQYF. CDR3 DNA: TGTGCCAGCAGTGGCCCAAATTGGCGGCTCTCCTACGAGCAGTACTTC.

This clone was picked up one time. The identical CDR3 is also encoded by other nucleotide sequences in the sample. This rearrangement joins TRBV20-1 to TRBJ1-1, with D hard to call. Germline values: CDR1 DFQATT, CDR2 SNEGSKA (reference sequence). Trimming cost V 3 bases and J 2 bases, with 10 bases left between them. The CDR3 totals 13 residues. The DNA for the CDR3 is TGCAGTGCTAGTAGGCAGGCTAACACTGAAGCTTTCTTT. It encodes CSASRQANTEAFF.

The chain carries TRBV2 and TRBJ2-3; 10 bases are shared with TRBD1. CDR1 is SNHLY, CDR2 FYNNEI, per germline. The CDR3 consists of 15 residues. The junction had 4 bases not matched to a gene; V was cut back by 6 bases and J by 1 base. The CDR3 protein is CASRWTGGGTDTQYF. DNA of the CDR3: TGTGCCAGCAGGTGGACAGGGGGGGGCACAGATACGCAGTATTTT.

This clone came up a few times. The V and J genes are TRBV24-1 and TRBJ1-6; no firm D call. The germline V gene encodes CDR1 KGHDR and CDR2 SFDVKD. Trimming took off 4 bases at V and 8 bases at J, with 5 bases between the two ends. The CDR3 length is 12 residues. CDR3 nucleotides: TGTGCCACCAGTGACAGTGATTCACCCCTCCACTTT. As protein: CATSDSDSPLHF.

The chain couples TRBV5-1 to TRBJ2-7; a possible D gene is TRBD1 (5 bases). Per the germline V gene, CDR1 is SGHRS and CDR2 is YFSETQ. The CDR3 is 14 amino acids. Between the trimmed V and J ends, which lost 0 bases and 2 bases, there was a span of 9 bases. CDR3 sequence: CASSLGSGPYEQYF. In DNA form, the CDR3 reads TGCGCCAGCAGCTTGGGCTCAGGGCCCTACGAGCAGTACTTC.

J is TRBJ1-1 and V is TRBV12-3 or TRBV12-4; D remains unclear. The length of the CDR3 is 10 residues. Trimming cost V 6 bases and J 5 bases, with 4 bases left between them. CDR3 sequence: CASRRTEAFF. CDR3 DNA sequence: TGTGCCAGCAGGCGAACTGAAGCTTTCTTT.

This rearrangement joins TRBV28 to TRBJ1-5; a weak D match, TRBD1 (5 bases). The length of the CDR3 is 15 residues. Trimming cost V 7 bases and J 1 base, with 14 bases left between them. The germline V gene encodes CDR1 MDHEN and CDR2 SYDVKM. CDR3 residues: CASTGMEGSNQPQHF. The DNA for the CDR3 is TGTGCCAGCACCGGGATGGAGGGGAGCAATCAGCCCCAGCATTTT. Variable domain in full (rest from reference TRBV28 and TRBJ1-5): DVKVTQSSRYLVKRTGEKVFLECVQDMDHENMFWYRQDPGLGLRLIYFSYDVKMKEKGDIPEGYSVSREKKERFSLILESASTNQTSMYLCASTGMEGSNQPQHFGDGTRLSIL.

V gene TRBV5-6 combines with J gene TRBJ2-7, with TRBD1 identical over 9 bases. Germline V CDR1 and CDR2: SGHDT, YYEEEE. The trim removed 2 bases at V and 6 bases at J, leaving 3 bases unmatched. There are 13 residues in the CDR3. The CDR3 here is CASSFGTGREQYF. For the CDR3, the DNA is TGTGCCAGCAGCTTCGGGACAGGGCGCGAGCAGTACTTC.

This sequence joins TRBV9 and TRBJ2-2, with D uncertain. The CDR3 consists of 14 residues. The V and J ends lost 1 base and 7 bases respectively, with 11 bases between them. In germline, CDR1 is SGDLS, CDR2 YYNGEE. CDR3 sequence (DNA): TGTGCCAGCAGCGTAACCCCTACAGACGGGGAGCTGTTTTTT. As protein: CASSVTPTDGELFF.

This clone appeared a single time. V and J are TRBV27 and TRBJ1-5; D gene uncertain. Germline V gives CDR1 MNHEY, CDR2 SMNVEV (reference sequence). There are 8 residues in the CDR3. Between the trimmed V and J ends, which lost 11 bases and 11 bases, there was a span of 7 bases. This chain's CDR3 is CAFPAQHF. The DNA for the CDR3 is TGTGCCTTTCCGGCCCAGCATTTT.

V is TRBV3-1 (or the pseudogene TRBV3-2) and J is TRBJ1-1; no firm D call. There are 15 residues in the CDR3. V was cut by 6 bases and J by 1 base, with 15 bases left in between. CDR1 and CDR2 from the germline V gene are LGHDT and YNNKEL (reference sequence). The CDR3 sequence is CASRSLSPGNTEAFF. For the CDR3, the DNA is TGTGCCAGCAGATCTCTTAGCCCGGGGAACACTGAAGCTTTCTTT.

The chain couples TRBV27 to TRBJ2-1, with D possibly TRBD1 on 5 matching bases. Trimming removed 7 bases from V and 2 bases from J, with 15 bases in between. The CDR3 extends over 15 amino acids. Germline CDR1 is MNHEY and CDR2 is SMNVEV (reference sequence). This CDR3 is CASTEGASTYNEQFF. CDR3 nucleotides: TGTGCCAGCACCGAAGGGGCCTCGACCTACAATGAGCAGTTCTTC.

This chain links TRBV10-2 with TRBJ2-3; 7 positions agree with TRBD1. The length of the CDR3 is 15 residues. Germline V gives CDR1 WSHSY, CDR2 SAAADI. J lost 0 bases, V lost 7 bases, and 7 bases had no gene match. CDR3 in amino acids: CASTLTGASTDTQYF. The CDR3 DNA reads as TGCGCCAGCACCCTTACAGGGGCCAGCACAGATACGCAGTATTTT.

This sequence joins TRBV12-3 or TRBV12-4 and TRBJ2-1; D is unresolved. V was shortened by 7 bases and J by 3 bases, with 10 bases between the two germline ends. The CDR3 spans 13 residues. The CDR3 DNA reads TGTGCCAGCAAGCGACCAGACTACAATGAGCAGTTCTTC. Amino acids: CASKRPDYNEQFF.

The V and J genes are TRBV28 and TRBJ2-4; possibly TRBD2 for D (6 bases). There are 17 residues in the CDR3. Germline V gives CDR1 MDHEN, CDR2 SYDVKM. Trimming left V 4 bases short and J 2 bases short, with 18 bases between. This chain's CDR3 is CASSSGGGVGPKNIQYF. Here the CDR3 DNA reads TGTGCCAGCAGTTCCGGTGGAGGGGTTGGACCCAAAAACATTCAGTACTTC.

The sample holds many counts of this clone. This rearrangement joins TRBV18 to TRBJ1-2, with 9 bases that match TRBD1. The V segment lost 0 bases and the J segment 10 bases; nucleotides outside the gene matches: 9. CDR1 is KGHSH, CDR2 LQKENI, per germline. The CDR3 is made up of 15 amino acids. CDR3 protein: CASSPPGQGGNDYTF. The CDR3 region has the DNA TGTGCCAGCTCACCACCGGGACAGGGAGGAAATGACTACACCTTC.

The chain couples TRBV24-1 to TRBJ2-5; 9 bases are a match to TRBD2. V gave up 1 base and J gave up 5 bases; unmatched junction bases: 7. This CDR3 has 16 amino acids. In germline, CDR1 is KGHDR, CDR2 SFDVKD. CDR3 nucleotides: TGTGCCACCAGTGATTTACGAGCGGGGGGACGTGAGACCCAGTACTTC. Protein: CATSDLRAGGRETQYF.

This rearrangement joins TRBV18 to TRBJ2-2; no clear D gene. From germline, CDR1 is KGHSH and CDR2 LQKENI. Trimming stripped 1 base from V and 6 bases from J, with 6 bases between. The CDR3 totals 13 residues. CDR3 loop: CASSPQRAGELFF. In nucleotides, the CDR3 is TGTGCCAGCTCACCACAGAGAGCCGGGGAGCTGTTTTTT.

V usage is TRBV6-6 and J usage is TRBJ1-6, with TRBD1 matching over 8 bases. J was trimmed by 10 bases and V by 5 bases; bases with no gene match: 10. Germline V CDR1 and CDR2: MNHNY, SVGAGI (reference sequence). The CDR3 is made up of 15 amino acids. Here the CDR3 DNA reads TGTGCCAGCAGTGGAAGGACAGGGTGGGTATCACCCCTCCACTTT. The encoded protein is CASSGRTGWVSPLHF.

This chain uses TRBV7-3 with TRBJ2-1, with D perhaps matching TRBD2 (6 bases). V was shortened by 5 bases and J by 4 bases, with 21 bases between the two germline ends. Germline CDR1 is SGHTA and CDR2 is FQGTGA. The CDR3 sequence is 17 residues long. The DNA of the CDR3 is TGTGCCAGCAGCAAAGAGGCGGGGCGGGATGCTTACAATGAGCAGTTCTTC. Translating gives CASSKEAGRDAYNEQFF.

J is TRBJ2-1 and V is TRBV30; 9 bases are shared with TRBD2. This CDR3 comprises 15 residues. V lost 4 bases, J lost 9 bases, and 13 bases stayed unmatched. CDR1 and CDR2 from the germline V gene are GTSNPN and SVGIG (reference sequence). CDR3: CAWMRRREGRGEQFF. The CDR3 DNA follows: TGTGCCTGGATGAGAAGGCGGGAGGGCCGTGGTGAGCAGTTCTTC.

The CDR3 here is CASRPGAGQANTGELFF. CDR3 in DNA: TGCGCCAGCAGACCCGGGGCGGGGCAAGCGAACACCGGGGAGCTGTTTTTT. The chain uses TRBV10-2 and TRBJ2-2; possible D gene TRBD2, 6 bases. This CDR3 is built from 17 residues. From germline, CDR1 is WSHSY and CDR2 SAAADI. Between the trimmed V and J ends, which lost 6 bases and 0 bases, there was a span of 17 bases.

The genes are TRBV29-1 and TRBJ2-1, with D maybe TRBD2 (6 bases). CDR1 and CDR2 from the germline V gene are SQVTM and ANQGSEA. The CDR3 extends over 13 amino acids. V lost 7 bases to trimming and J lost 3 bases, with 13 bases between them. CDR3 region: CSAISGSYNEQFF. CDR3 DNA: TGCAGCGCTATTAGCGGTAGCTACAATGAGCAGTTCTTC.

The chain couples TRBV5-1 to TRBJ2-7; D is possibly TRBD2 (5 bases). The CDR3 covers 15 residues. The V gene's germline CDR1 is SGHRS and CDR2 YFSETQ. V gave up 3 bases and J gave up 0 bases, with 13 bases separating them. Here the CDR3 DNA reads TGCGCCAGCAGCTCGGAGGCCCATAGCTCCTACGAGCAGTACTTC. Residues: CASSSEAHSSYEQYF.

The rearrangement links TRBV19 to TRBJ1-5, with D tentatively TRBD1 (6 bases). The length of the CDR3 is 15 residues. The V end was cut by 5 bases, the J end by 4 bases, with 15 bases between. Germline V gives CDR1 LNHDA, CDR2 SQIVND (reference sequence). The CDR3 bases are TGTGCCAGTAGTGAAAAGGGGGTGTCGAATCAGCCCCAGCATTTT. It codes for CASSEKGVSNQPQHF. The full variable domain, its missing parts supplied by reference TRBV19 and TRBJ1-5, is DGGITQSPKYLFRKEGQNVTLSCEQNLNHDAMYWYRQDPGQGLRLIYYSQIVNDFQKGDIAEGYSVSREKKESFPLTVTSAQKNPTAFYLCASSEKGVSNQPQHFGDGTRLSIL.

This rearrangement joins TRBV5-1 to TRBJ2-7, with 7 nucleotides matching TRBD2. The J segment lost 0 bases and the V segment lost 5 bases, leaving 14 bases of the junction unmatched. The germline gives CDR1 SGHRS, CDR2 YFSETQ. The CDR3 extends over 17 amino acids. CDR3 in amino acids: CASRVMPGTTISYEQYF. CDR3 sequence (DNA): TGCGCCAGCAGAGTCATGCCAGGGACTACAATCTCCTACGAGCAGTACTTC.

The table lists this clone with a count of one. The CDR3 sequence: CASSSSGRPNTQYF. DNA of the CDR3: TGTGCCAGCAGCTCGAGCGGGAGACCAAATACGCAGTATTTT. The gene calls are TRBV7-8 and TRBJ2-3; 8 bases align to TRBD2. V lost 4 bases and J lost 7; bases outside the gene matches: 7. CDR1 SGHVS and CDR2 FQNEAQ come from the germline V gene. The CDR3 has 14 amino acids. Together with reference TRBV7-8 and TRBJ2-3, the CDR3 gives the full variable domain: GAGVSQSPRYKVAKRGQDVALRCDPISGHVSLFWYQQALGQGPEFLTYFQNEAQLDKSGLPSDRFFAERPEGSVSTLKIQRTQQEDSAVYLCASSSSGRPNTQYFGPGTRLTVL.

This clone was counted only a few times. The chain joins TRBV19 to TRBJ1-4, with 10 positions matching TRBD1. The CDR3 sequence is 15 residues long. Germline V gene data show CDR1 as LNHDA and CDR2 as SQIVND (reference sequence). Unmatched junction bases numbered 7, after V lost 5 bases and J lost 7 bases. CDR3 nucleotides: TGTGCCAGTAGTTCCCCCGGGACAGGGGTTGAAAAACTGTTTTTT. It codes for CASSSPGTGVEKLFF. Complete variable domain (other parts from reference TRBV19 and TRBJ1-4): DGGITQSPKYLFRKEGQNVTLSCEQNLNHDAMYWYRQDPGQGLRLIYYSQIVNDFQKGDIAEGYSVSREKKESFPLTVTSAQKNPTAFYLCASSSPGTGVEKLFFGSGTQLSVL.